A selection of T cell receptor beta chains follows, all from one sample in a study of tumor-infiltrating lymphocytes in primary liver carcinoma. TCRdb independently ran MiXCR on the multiplex PCR reads; one entry per CDR3 protein. The sample consists of about 48,000 distinct CDR3 sequences, about three quarters of them appearing once. The sample taken for sequencing was liver tumor tissue from sampling region 3. The receptor set was obtained from a man aged 35-49 years with primary liver carcinoma and hepatitis B virus infection. Each CDR3 is given with its conserved first and last residue. Clone size is shown for a subset of rows, as once, few, many or a class of expanded clone.

V	J	size	CDR3
TRBV11-3	TRBJ2-1	.	CASSPRQGPNEQFF
TRBV29-1	TRBJ2-5	.	CSVWAVGVGQETQYF
TRBV6-5	TRBJ1-1	.	CVSSYGGSNTEAFF
TRBV12-3/TRBV12-4	TRBJ2-7	once	CVSSLGGYSSEQYF
TRBV2	TRBJ2-5	.	CDSAPGETQYF
TRBV4-2	TRBJ2-1	.	CASSQDVNIVDEQFF
TRBV11-2	TRBJ2-1	.	CASRERASNTNEQFF
TRBV6-5	TRBJ2-1	.	CATSYSWGTYEQFF
TRBV29-1	TRBJ2-7	.	CSLEDLAGVSEQYF
TRBV12-3/TRBV12-4	TRBJ2-3	.	CASSKLAEGEDMQYF